One sample yielded the 5 T cell receptor beta chains listed below, sequenced in a study of HIV-infected patients and healthy controls. Using its own MiXCR run on the 5' RACE reads, TCRdb lists one record per CDR3 protein. Found here are 70,000 or so distinct CDR3 sequences, about 17% of them singletons; the top ten hold less than 6%. Sequencing was done on a sample of CD4+ T cells from blood. The receptors were gathered from a human donor in good health.

The gene calls are TRBV9 and TRBJ2-3, with D unclear. Germline V gives CDR1 SGDLS, CDR2 YYNGEE. The CDR3 covers 15 residues. Between the trimmed V and J ends, which lost 2 bases and 4 bases, there was a span of 14 bases. CDR3 nucleotides: TGTGCCAGCAGCGTGGCCGCGAGGCCAGCAGATACGCAGTATTTT. This translates into CASSVAARPADTQYF.

This clonotype occurred a few times. The CDR3, as DNA: TGTGCCAGCAGTTCCAGCGGACTAGCACTTGAGACCCAGTACTTC. As protein: CASSSSGLALETQYF. J is TRBJ2-5 and V is TRBV7-2, with TRBD2 identical over 8 bases. CDR1 and CDR2 from the germline V gene are SGHTA and FQGNSA. Trimming removed 6 bases from V and 5 bases from J; junction bases left unmatched: 11. The CDR3 length is 15 residues.

The sample holds a few counts of this clonotype. The rearrangement uses TRBV12-3 or TRBV12-4 and TRBJ1-2, with 9 bases identical to TRBD1. The CDR3 has 14 residues. V lost 4 bases to trimming and J lost 11 bases; unmatched junction nucleotides: 11. This CDR3 reads CASSSKGTGRIYTF. Written as DNA, the CDR3 is TGTGCCAGCAGTTCAAAGGGGACAGGGAGAATATACACCTTC.

This chain joins TRBV7-2 and TRBJ2-5; 8 nucleotides line up with TRBD2. The CDR3 spans 17 residues. The trim removed 7 bases at V and 8 bases at J, leaving 21 bases unmatched. Germline V gene data show CDR1 as SGHTA and CDR2 as FQGNSA. CDR3 amino acids: CASTPEPGLGPRHTQYF. In DNA form, the CDR3 reads TGTGCCAGCACCCCGGAGCCGGGACTAGGCCCCCGTCACACCCAGTACTTC.

This chain joins TRBV20-1 and TRBJ2-7; D perhaps matches TRBD1 (6 bases). The V end was cut by 3 bases, the J end by 3 bases, with 15 bases between. The CDR3 totals 14 residues. Germline V gene sequence: CDR1 DFQATT, CDR2 SNEGSKA (reference sequence). CDR3 in amino acids: CSASRGNSYYEQYF. CDR3 bases: TGCAGTGCTAGTAGGGGGAATTCCTACTACGAGCAGTACTTC.